This T cell receptor (beta chain) was documented in a study of T cell responses to AZD1222 COVID-19 vaccine. Study outcomes and limitations: It should be noted that donors were predominantly white British and more often female, and clonal diversity was possibly underestimated. At study baseline, merely six AZD1222 recipients were seropositive.

Germline values: CDR1 LGHDT, CDR2 YNNKEL (reference sequence). CDR3 length: 16 amino acids. With V trimmed by 0 bases and J by 2 bases, 5 bases remained unmatched. Notes on this clone: Its antigen is not identified.

Generated by immunoSEQ multiplex PCR, the TCRdb table keeps only in-frame clones and is missing some. This sample has more than 75,000 clones, with roughly 91% found just once. The V gene is TRBV3-1 (or the pseudogene TRBV3-2), the J gene TRBJ1-1, with 8 positions matching TRBD1. The TCR comes from an adult in good health. Sequenced here: peripheral blood, sampled on day 0 of AZD1222 vaccination. The CDR3 sequence is CASSQDPGQGNTEAFF. The CDR3 coding sequence is TGTGCCAGCAGCCAAGACCCAGGACAGGGAAACACTGAAGCTTTCTTT.